This passage covers 32 T cell receptor beta chains from one sample sequenced in a study of T cells in Graves' hyperthyroidism and ophthalmopathy (dated by TCRdb to about 2019). The receptor library was made with multiplex PCR. The sequencing machine was an Illumina HiSeq 2000. Amplification of TCR beta CDR3 regions was carried out from RNA transcripts. A first-round RT-PCR of the TCR CDR3 used the HTBI primer set with the Qiagen OneStep RT-PCR kit. TCRdb itself trimmed the public reads at Q25 with fastp, ran MiXCR and retained productive beta chains. Every distinct CDR3 protein forms one entry, paired with its most common genes and DNA. The sample table contains fewer than 500,000 distinct CDR3 sequences; only one count was recorded for about 15% of them. Less than 15% of the sample is taken by the ten largest. Sequences were obtained from blood. The receptors originated from a man between 18 and 29 years old with Graves' ophthalmopathy.

This chain links TRBV28 with TRBJ2-1; 9 bases are shared with TRBD1. The CDR3 contains 14 residues. Germline V gene lookup returns CDR1 MDHEN and CDR2 SYDVKM. Trimming cost V 3 bases and J 8 bases; bases outside gene matches: 5. CDR3 nucleotide sequence: TGTGCCAGCAGTTTTGACGGACAGGGGCATGAGCAGTTCTTC. It specifies CASSFDGQGHEQFF.

This clonotype was found many times. This CDR3 is CASSSTAQVGYGYTF. The CDR3, as DNA: TGCGCCAGCAGCTCGACAGCCCAGGTTGGCTATGGCTACACCTTC. The chain couples TRBV5-1 to TRBJ1-2, with a possible D match to TRBD1 (5 bases). Germline CDR1 and CDR2: SGHRS and YFSETQ. The V gene lost 3 bases and the J gene lost 4 bases, with 16 bases spanning the gap. This CDR3 is built from 15 residues. Combining the CDR3 with reference TRBV5-1 and TRBJ1-2 gives the whole variable domain KAGVTQTPRYLIKTRGQQVTLSCSPISGHRSVSWYQQTPGQGLQFLFEYFSETQRNKGNFPGRFSGRQFSNSRSEMNVSTLELGDSALYLCASSSTAQVGYGYTFGSGTRLTVV.

A few counts support this clonotype. This rearrangement joins TRBV30 to TRBJ2-1; D call uncertain. Looked up from germline, CDR1 is GTSNPN and CDR2 is SVGIG (reference sequence). CDR3 length: 14 amino acids. V was shortened by 5 bases and J by 5 bases, with 16 bases between the two germline ends. CDR3 nucleotides: TGTGCCTGGCTCCCCCCGGTAGGAGACAATGAGCAGTTCTTC. Translating gives CAWLPPVGDNEQFF.

With respect to this clonotype: Being one base from a much bigger clone, this may be a read error. This CDR3 is CASLRCSTDTQYF. As DNA, the CDR3 is TGTGCCAGCTTACGATGTAGCACAGATACGCAGTATTTT. The chain uses TRBV2 and TRBJ2-3; the D is unclear. The CDR3 sequence is 13 residues long. Trimming took 8 bases from V and 0 from J, leaving 9 bases between them. Germline V gene data show CDR1 as SNHLY and CDR2 as FYNNEI.

The sample holds many counts of this clonotype. This chain connects TRBV6-2 or TRBV6-3 to TRBJ2-1, with 15 bases aligning to TRBD2. With V trimmed by 6 bases and J by 7 bases, 10 bases remained unmatched. There are 17 residues in the CDR3. The germline gives CDR1 MNHEY, CDR2 SVGEGT. The CDR3 region has the DNA TGTGCCAGCAGCCTTCCGGGACTAGCGGGAGGAGGGAATGAGCAGTTCTTC. As protein: CASSLPGLAGGGNEQFF.

In its sample, this clonotype was seen many times. The chain employs TRBV14 and TRBJ2-1, with D tentatively TRBD1 (6 bases). Germline V gene sequence: CDR1 SGHDN, CDR2 FVKESK. With 6 bases removed from V and 6 bases from J, the gap between germline ends came to 18 bases. The length of the CDR3 is 15 residues. CDR3 DNA: TGTGCCAGCAGAAAAGGCAGGGGCAGGGGCAATGAGCAGTTCTTC. The encoded protein is CASRKGRGRGNEQFF. The full variable domain, its missing parts supplied by reference TRBV14 and TRBJ2-1, is EAGVTQFPSHSVIEKGQTVTLRCDPISGHDNLYWYRRVMGKEIKFLLHFVKESKQDESGMPNNRFLAERTGGTYSTLKVQPAELEDSGVYFCASRKGRGRGNEQFFGPGTRLTVL.

The V call is TRBV5-1, the J call TRBJ2-7, with 7 bases that match TRBD1. After removal of 4 bases from V and 1 base from J, the junction contained 11 bases not matched to a gene. From germline, CDR1 is SGHRS and CDR2 YFSETQ. This CDR3 is built from 16 residues. The DNA for the CDR3 is TGCGCCAGCAGCCCGACCGGGACAGACCTTTCCTACGAGCAGTACTTC. Translating it yields CASSPTGTDLSYEQYF.

This clonotype came up many times. The chain recombines TRBV12-3 or TRBV12-4 with TRBJ2-1; 7 bases map to TRBD2. V trimming: 1 base; J trimming: 14 bases; junction bases outside the gene matches: 5. The CDR3 spans 12 residues. The CDR3 sequence is CASSLGLAAKFF. CDR3 nucleotides: TGTGCCAGCAGTTTAGGACTAGCCGCGAAGTTCTTC.

This clonotype has a count of ten or more. The chain uses TRBV5-1 and TRBJ2-5; D remains ambiguous. Per germline, CDR1 SGHRS and CDR2 YFSETQ. V was clipped by 4 bases and J by 7 bases, with 23 bases between them. CDR3 length: 16 residues. The CDR3 loop reads CASSPVSSGGERTQYF. The CDR3 region has the DNA TGCGCCAGCAGCCCCGTTAGCTCAGGCGGAGAGAGGACCCAGTACTTC.

This clonotype has only a few counts. The J gene is TRBJ2-7, the V gene TRBV7-9; D is perhaps TRBD2 (5 bases). The CDR3 sequence is 14 residues long. Deletions cut 2 bases from V and 3 bases from J, with 11 bases between. CDR1 SEHNR and CDR2 FQNEAQ come from the germline V gene (reference sequence). In nucleotides, the CDR3 is TGTGCCAGCAGCTTAACCGACGGGATCTACGAGCAGTACTTC. It translates to CASSLTDGIYEQYF.

This clonotype was counted a single time. The J gene is TRBJ1-3, the V gene TRBV11-1, with D uncertain. This CDR3 spans 15 amino acids. The germline CDR1 and CDR2 sequences are SGHAT and FQDESV (reference sequence). V lost 5 bases to trimming and J lost 2 bases, with 13 bases between them. The CDR3 sequence is CASSLRWTPGNTIYF. CDR3 nucleotide sequence: TGTGCCAGCAGCCTCCGATGGACTCCTGGAAACACCATATATTTT.

This clonotype was found many times. The rearrangement links TRBV6-1 to TRBJ2-1, with 10 bases matching TRBD2. V lost 6 bases and J lost 3; bases outside the gene matches: 2. Germline lookup yields CDR1 MNHNS and CDR2 SASEGT. This CDR3 contains 14 residues. CDR3 nucleotide sequence: TGTGCCAGCAGGGGGACTAGCGACTACAATGAGCAGTTCTTC. Translating it yields CASRGTSDYNEQFF.

This clonotype was seen repeatedly, ten times or more. This chain links TRBV7-9 with TRBJ2-7; 9 nucleotides agree with TRBD1. V was pared by 5 bases and J by 5 bases, with 7 bases of the junction left unmatched. This CDR3 region has 14 residues. CDR1 is SEHNR, CDR2 FQNEAQ, per germline (reference sequence). The CDR3 protein is CASSQRQGGDEQYF. CDR3 nucleotides: TGTGCCAGCAGCCAGCGACAGGGGGGAGACGAGCAGTACTTC.

This clonotype was seen at least ten times. The rearrangement links TRBV28 to TRBJ2-5, with TRBD1 matching 7 bases. CDR3 length equals 16 residues. With V trimmed by 5 bases and J by 0 bases, 9 bases remained unmatched. Germline CDR1 MDHEN, CDR2 SYDVKM. DNA of the CDR3: TGTGCCAGCAGTACTTCCGCTACAGGGGACCAAGAGACCCAGTACTTC. Protein sequence: CASSTSATGDQETQYF.

This clonotype was detected only a few times. The chain couples TRBV25-1 to TRBJ2-2, with D possibly matching TRBD2 (6 bases). The CDR3 length is 15 residues. Looked up from germline, CDR1 is MGHDK and CDR2 is SYGVNS. Trimming cost V 3 bases and J 4 bases, with 12 bases left between them. The CDR3 coding sequence is TGTGCCAGCAGTGATGGGGGAGGTGCCACCGGGGAGCTGTTTTTT. Translation: CASSDGGGATGELFF.

The chain recombines TRBV19 with TRBJ1-3; tentative D call: TRBD1 (5 bases). V lost 3 bases and J 0 bases, leaving 9 bases between the germline ends. The germline V gene encodes CDR1 LNHDA and CDR2 SQIVND (reference sequence). CDR3 size: 15 residues. CDR3 DNA: TGTGCCAGTAGTATTGACAGCTACTCTGGAAACACCATATATTTT. This codes for CASSIDSYSGNTIYF. Full variable domain (rest looked up from reference TRBV19 and TRBJ1-3): DGGITQSPKYLFRKEGQNVTLSCEQNLNHDAMYWYRQDPGQGLRLIYYSQIVNDFQKGDIAEGYSVSREKKESFPLTVTSAQKNPTAFYLCASSIDSYSGNTIYFGEGSWLTVV.

This clonotype was observed many times. The chain combines TRBV6-1 with TRBJ2-1; D possibly uses TRBD1 or TRBD2 (5 bases each). The V gene lost 6 bases and the J gene lost 0 bases, with 12 bases spanning the gap. The CDR3 spans 15 residues. Germline loops: CDR1 MNHNS, CDR2 SASEGT. The CDR3 is CASSGTFNSYNEQFF. CDR3 nucleotide sequence: TGTGCCAGCAGCGGGACGTTCAACTCCTACAATGAGCAGTTCTTC.

This clonotype was detected many times. J is TRBJ1-4 and V is TRBV18, with TRBD1 as a possible D gene (5 bases). CDR1 and CDR2 from the germline V gene are KGHSH and LQKENI. The CDR3 extends over 15 amino acids. The V gene lost 1 base and the J gene lost 7 bases, with 13 bases spanning the gap. Written as DNA, the CDR3 is TGTGCCAGCTCACCACTCGGGGACCGGCCTGAAAAACTGTTTTTT. It yields the protein CASSPLGDRPEKLFF.

About this clonotype: Germline is not matched at one junction end, which may reflect a read error. The chain combines TRBV2 with TRBJ2-7, with TRBD2 identical over 7 bases. This CDR3 comprises 15 residues. Germline V gene sequence: CDR1 SNHLY, CDR2 FYNNEI. The CDR3 loop is CASSQLLANTYEQYF. As DNA, the CDR3 is TGCGCCAGCAGCCAGCTACTAGCGAACACCTACGAGCAGTACTTC.

This clonotype was found many times. The rearrangement links TRBV5-1 to TRBJ2-1; 11 positions match TRBD1. The CDR3 spans 15 residues. Unmatched junction bases numbered 6, after V lost 4 bases and J lost 6 bases. From germline, CDR1 is SGHRS and CDR2 YFSETQ. The CDR3: CASSPGTGGFNEQFF. In nucleotides, the CDR3 is TGCGCCAGCAGCCCCGGGACAGGGGGATTCAATGAGCAGTTCTTC.

This clonotype was detected many times. The chain has TRBV3-1 and TRBJ2-7; D gene ambiguous. Germline CDR1 reads LGHDT; CDR2 reads YNNKEL (reference sequence). The CDR3 loop spans 16 amino acids. Trimming left V 1 base short and J 1 base short, with 14 bases between. CDR3 in amino acids: CASSQAVWALSYEQYF. The CDR3 nucleotides are TGTGCCAGCAGCCAAGCGGTCTGGGCATTGTCCTACGAGCAGTACTTC.

This clonotype was found many times. The genes are TRBV28 and TRBJ2-3; TRBD2 might be the D (6 bases). In germline, CDR1 is MDHEN, CDR2 SYDVKM. V gave up 3 bases and J gave up 2 bases, with 12 bases separating them. The CDR3 consists of 15 residues. DNA for the CDR3: TGTGCCAGCAGTTTGCTAGCGCGTCTCACAGATACGCAGTATTTT. Amino acids: CASSLLARLTDTQYF.

This clonotype was detected many times. V and J are TRBV20-1 and TRBJ2-7, with D perhaps matching TRBD1 (6 bases). There are 14 residues in the CDR3. V gave up 4 bases and J gave up 1 base, with 14 bases separating them. Germline lookup yields CDR1 DFQATT and CDR2 SNEGSKA (reference sequence). The CDR3 sequence: CSAKGDILSYEQYF. The CDR3 DNA follows: TGCAGTGCTAAGGGGGACATTCTATCCTACGAGCAGTACTTC.

In its sample, this clonotype was seen many times. The genes are TRBV27 and TRBJ2-3; no definite D call. The CDR3 is made up of 13 amino acids. V lost 5 bases and J lost 3, with 9 bases in between. Germline values: CDR1 MNHEY, CDR2 SMNVEV (reference sequence). CDR3 residues: CASSLWGTDTQYF. The CDR3 DNA follows: TGTGCCAGCAGTCTCTGGGGTACAGATACGCAGTATTTT.

This clonotype has ten or more counts. The chain is built from TRBV5-1 and TRBJ2-2; possible D gene TRBD1, 5 bases. CDR3 length equals 16 residues. The V end was cut by 1 base, the J end by 1 base, with 11 bases between. The germline V gene has CDR1 SGHRS and CDR2 YFSETQ. The DNA for the CDR3 is TGCGCCAGCAGCTTGTTCGAAACAGGGAACACCGGGGAGCTGTTTTTT. It codes for CASSLFETGNTGELFF.

At least ten counts were recorded for this clonotype. The chain has TRBV2 and TRBJ2-7, with TRBD1 matching 10 bases. With 3 bases clipped from V and 8 bases from J, the junction kept 7 bases outside the gene matches. Germline V lookup: CDR1 SNHLY, CDR2 FYNNEI. This CDR3 is built from 14 residues. CDR3 amino acids: CASSDEGQGNKQYF. The CDR3 nucleotides read TGTGCCAGCAGTGATGAGGGACAGGGGAATAAGCAGTACTTC.

Ten or more counts support this clonotype. This sequence joins TRBV5-5 and TRBJ2-5; 10 bases line up with TRBD2. The CDR3 sequence is 15 residues long. In germline, CDR1 is SGHKS, CDR2 YYEKEE (reference sequence). Losses at the gene ends were 0 bases for V and 5 bases for J; bases not matched to a gene: 4. The CDR3 spells CASSLVAGGWETQYF. CDR3 nucleotides: TGTGCCAGCAGCTTGGTAGCGGGGGGCTGGGAGACCCAGTACTTC.

The CDR3 DNA sequence: TGTGCCAGCAGTGGCCTGAGGGGGCCCCATTTCTACGAGCAGTACTTC. It encodes CASSGLRGPHFYEQYF. The chain recombines TRBV2 with TRBJ2-7, with 7 bases aligning to TRBD1. Germline V gives CDR1 SNHLY, CDR2 FYNNEI. V gave up 4 bases and J gave up 3 bases; unmatched junction bases: 12. The CDR3 is 16 residues long.

There are many counts of this clonotype. CDR3 region: CASRRLAEETQYF. DNA of the CDR3: TGCGCCAGCAGAAGACTAGCGGAAGAGACCCAGTACTTC. The rearrangement joins TRBV5-1 to TRBJ2-5; 9 positions match TRBD2. The CDR3 sequence is 13 residues long. Per the germline V gene, CDR1 is SGHRS and CDR2 is YFSETQ. Trimming cost V 5 bases and J 3 bases; bases outside gene matches: 2.

This clonotype showed up many times. V usage is TRBV2 and J usage is TRBJ2-3; D might be TRBD1 or TRBD2, each matching 5 bases. Germline V gene sequence: CDR1 SNHLY, CDR2 FYNNEI. The CDR3 loop spans 14 amino acids. V dropped 2 bases and J dropped 7 bases, with 13 bases sitting between them. The CDR3 coding sequence is TGTGCCAGCAGTGAATGGGGACCATCAAATACGCAGTATTTT. This gives the protein CASSEWGPSNTQYF.

This clonotype showed up just a few times. The gene calls are TRBV20-1 and TRBJ1-3; D gene unclear. V lost 8 bases and J lost 0, with 5 bases in between. The germline V gene has CDR1 DFQATT and CDR2 SNEGSKA (reference sequence). The CDR3 extends over 11 amino acids. The CDR3 spells CSTISGNTIYF. As DNA, the CDR3 is TGCAGTACAATCTCTGGAAACACCATATATTTT.

This clonotype was observed at least ten times. The chain employs TRBV20-1 and TRBJ1-2, with D maybe TRBD1 (5 bases). The V end was cut by 6 bases, the J end by 8 bases, with 13 bases between. In germline, CDR1 is DFQATT, CDR2 SNEGSKA (reference sequence). There are 11 residues in the CDR3. CDR3 sequence: CSAGRGGGYTF. The CDR3 region has the DNA TGCAGTGCCGGGAGGGGAGGCGGCTACACCTTC.